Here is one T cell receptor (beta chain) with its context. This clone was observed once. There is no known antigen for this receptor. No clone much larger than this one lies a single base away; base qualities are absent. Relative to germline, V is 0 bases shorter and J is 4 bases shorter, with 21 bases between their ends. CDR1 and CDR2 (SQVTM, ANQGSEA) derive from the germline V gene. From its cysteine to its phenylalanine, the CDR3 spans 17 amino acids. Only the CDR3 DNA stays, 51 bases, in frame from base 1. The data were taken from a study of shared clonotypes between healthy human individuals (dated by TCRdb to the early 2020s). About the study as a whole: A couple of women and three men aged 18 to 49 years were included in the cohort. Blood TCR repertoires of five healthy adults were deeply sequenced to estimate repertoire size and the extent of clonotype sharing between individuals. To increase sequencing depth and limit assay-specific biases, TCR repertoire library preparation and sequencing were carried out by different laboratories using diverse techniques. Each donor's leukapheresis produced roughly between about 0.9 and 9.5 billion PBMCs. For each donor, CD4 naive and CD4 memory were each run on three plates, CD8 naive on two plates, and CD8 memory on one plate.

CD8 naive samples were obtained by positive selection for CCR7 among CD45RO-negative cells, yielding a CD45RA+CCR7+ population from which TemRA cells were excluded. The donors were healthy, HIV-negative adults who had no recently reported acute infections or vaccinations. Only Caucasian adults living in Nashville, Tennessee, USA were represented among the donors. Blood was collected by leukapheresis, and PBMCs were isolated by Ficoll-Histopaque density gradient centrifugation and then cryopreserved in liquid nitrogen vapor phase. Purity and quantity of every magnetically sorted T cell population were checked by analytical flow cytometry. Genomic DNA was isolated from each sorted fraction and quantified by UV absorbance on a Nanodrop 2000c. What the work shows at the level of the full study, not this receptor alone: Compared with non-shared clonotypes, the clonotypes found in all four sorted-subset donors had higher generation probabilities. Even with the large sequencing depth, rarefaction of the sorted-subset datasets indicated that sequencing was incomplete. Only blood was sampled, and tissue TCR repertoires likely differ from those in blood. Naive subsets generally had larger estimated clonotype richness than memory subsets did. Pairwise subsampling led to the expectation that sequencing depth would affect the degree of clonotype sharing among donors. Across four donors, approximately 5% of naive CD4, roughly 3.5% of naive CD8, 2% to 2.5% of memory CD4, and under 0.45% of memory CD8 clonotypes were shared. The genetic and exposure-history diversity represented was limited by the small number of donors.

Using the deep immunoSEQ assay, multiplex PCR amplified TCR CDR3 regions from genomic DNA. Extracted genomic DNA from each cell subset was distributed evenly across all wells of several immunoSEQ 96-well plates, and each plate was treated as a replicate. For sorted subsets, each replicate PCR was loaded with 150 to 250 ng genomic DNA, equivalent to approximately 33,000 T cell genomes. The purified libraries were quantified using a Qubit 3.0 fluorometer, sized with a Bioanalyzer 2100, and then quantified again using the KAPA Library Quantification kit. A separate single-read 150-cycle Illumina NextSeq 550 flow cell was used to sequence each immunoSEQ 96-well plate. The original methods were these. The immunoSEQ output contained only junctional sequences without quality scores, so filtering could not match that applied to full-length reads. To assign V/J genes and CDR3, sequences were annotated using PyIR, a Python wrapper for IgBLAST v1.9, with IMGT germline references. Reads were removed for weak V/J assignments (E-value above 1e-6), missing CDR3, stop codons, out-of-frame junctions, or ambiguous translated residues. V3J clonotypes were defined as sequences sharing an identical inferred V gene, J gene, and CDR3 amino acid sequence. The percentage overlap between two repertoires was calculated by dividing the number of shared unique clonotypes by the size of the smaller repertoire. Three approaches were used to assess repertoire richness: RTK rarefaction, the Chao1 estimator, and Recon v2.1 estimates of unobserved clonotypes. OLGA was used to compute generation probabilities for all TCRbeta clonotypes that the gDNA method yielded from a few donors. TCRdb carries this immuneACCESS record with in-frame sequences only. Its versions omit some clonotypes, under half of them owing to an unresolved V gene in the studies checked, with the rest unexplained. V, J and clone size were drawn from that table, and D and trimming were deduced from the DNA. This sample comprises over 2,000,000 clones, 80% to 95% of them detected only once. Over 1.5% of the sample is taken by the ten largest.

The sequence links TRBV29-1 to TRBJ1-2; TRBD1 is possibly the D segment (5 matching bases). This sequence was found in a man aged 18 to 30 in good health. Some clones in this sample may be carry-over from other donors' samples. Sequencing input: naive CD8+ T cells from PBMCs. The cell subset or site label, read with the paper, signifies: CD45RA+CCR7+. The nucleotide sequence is TGCAGCGTTGAAGAGGGCGGCGGGGACGGCGAGGCCTATGGCTACACCTTC. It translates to CSVEEGGGDGEAYGYTF.